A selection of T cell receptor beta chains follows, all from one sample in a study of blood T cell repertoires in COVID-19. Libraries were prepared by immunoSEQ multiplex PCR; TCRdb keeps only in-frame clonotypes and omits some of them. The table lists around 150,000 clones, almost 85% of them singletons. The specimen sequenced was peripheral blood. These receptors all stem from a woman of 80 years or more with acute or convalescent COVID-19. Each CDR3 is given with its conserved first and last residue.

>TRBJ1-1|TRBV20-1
CSAGGGREAFF
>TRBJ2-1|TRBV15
CATSRDQTSGAYEQFF
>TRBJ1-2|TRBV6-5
CASGVRDRAIYGYTF
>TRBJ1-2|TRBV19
CASSRTGTGGAFNGYTF
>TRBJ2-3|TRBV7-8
CASSFDMGQATQYF
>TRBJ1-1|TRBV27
CASSLSPGRTEAFF
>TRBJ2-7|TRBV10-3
CAIGTSGSSYEQYF
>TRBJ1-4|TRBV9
CASSVDPGQGGKLFF
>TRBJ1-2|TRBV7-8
CASSPGLLNNYGYTF
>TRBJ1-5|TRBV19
CASSIPTGLQPQHF